Here is one T cell receptor beta chain with its context. A deep-level run was used for the assay. Every immunoSEQ plate was one replicate of a subset's evenly spread DNA. Sorted subsets were amplified in replicate PCRs using 200 to 250 ng DNA, some 31,000 T cell genomes. Clones were sequenced by immunoSEQ multiplex PCR, and TCRdb holds only the in-frame ones, with some missing. The data hold 1.5 million to 2.5 million clones, with just under 95% observed a single time. This specimen comes from a study of shared clonotypes between healthy human individuals. CD45RO negativity and positive selection for CCR7 defined naive CD8 cells, a population that excluded terminally differentiated effector memory CD45RA+ cells. Donors comprised only Caucasian adults living in Nashville, Tennessee. CDR3 size: 13 residues. Trimming took off 10 bases at V and 4 bases at J, with 16 bases between the two ends. From germline, CDR1 is MNHNS and CDR2 SASEGT.

Source material: naive CD8+ T cells sorted from blood. This TCR was recovered from a man aged 18 to 29 in good health. J is TRBJ1-2 and V is TRBV6-1; a possible D gene is TRBD1 (6 bases). The CDR3 here is CATHEGGTYGYTF. The CDR3 coding sequence is TGTGCCACCCACGAAGGGGGTACCTATGGCTACACCTTC.